Included here is one T cell receptor beta chain sequence, with context. Its antigen is still unknown. The data stem from a study of post-analysis software for immune sequencing data. Study details: Patients had relapsing-remitting, secondary progressive or progressive-relapsing multiple sclerosis; some lacked subtype. Regarding the study as a whole: Comparison with controls showed significantly lower normalized Chao1 diversity in multiple sclerosis patients. Patients had higher frequencies than controls of four to six TRBV segments, including TRBV5-6, TRBV5-1 and TRBV20-1.

Trimming removed 2 bases from V and 1 base from J, with 12 bases in between. Germline V gene lookup returns CDR1 SGHTS and CDR2 YDEGEE. The CDR3 totals 15 residues. Incorporated into the TCR beta cDNA libraries were unique molecular identifiers, which served to reduce PCR and sequencing biases. TCRdb recomputed calls from the PCR reads with MiXCR, one row per CDR3 protein. The sample yields hundreds of thousands of distinct CDR3 sequences, 59% seen once. This chain joins TRBV5-8 and TRBJ1-1, with D possibly TRBD1 on 5 matching bases. The source of this sequence is a girl aged 2 to 10 with multiple sclerosis. What was sequenced was blood. CDR3 coding DNA: TGTGCCAGCAGCTTTCGGGACTCCTGGAACACTGAAGCTTTCTTT. Translated, it gives CASSFRDSWNTEAFF.